This T cell receptor (beta chain) was documented in a study of cytomegalovirus exposure and HLA in healthy donors. Trimming removed 3 bases at V and 0 bases at J, with 8 bases between. CDR1 is SGHVS, CDR2 FQNEAQ, per germline. CDR3 size: 14 residues. The PCR employed 60 Vbeta primers together with 13 Jbeta primers. Generated by immunoSEQ multiplex PCR, the TCRdb table keeps only in-frame clones and is missing some. The repertoire holds about 62,000 clones, with 70% to 75% as singletons. V usage is TRBV7-8 and J usage is TRBJ1-1; D call uncertain. Sequencing input: PBMCs. This receptor was obtained from a woman in her twenties or thirties in good health and CMV-seronegative. CDR3: CASSFNSLNTEAFF. The CDR3 nucleotides read TGTGCCAGCAGCTTCAACAGTCTGAACACTGAAGCTTTCTTT. The full variable domain, in which reference TRBV7-8 and TRBJ1-1 provide the parts outside the CDR3, is GAGVSQSPRYKVAKRGQDVALRCDPISGHVSLFWYQQALGQGPEFLTYFQNEAQLDKSGLPSDRFFAERPEGSVSTLKIQRTQQEDSAVYLCASSFNSLNTEAFFGQGTRLTVV.